Listed here are 27 T cell receptor beta chains from one sample, sequenced in a study of early T cells in non-severe SARS-CoV-2 infection. TCRdb reanalysed the 5' RACE reads using MiXCR and keeps one entry per CDR3 protein. This table has roughly 60,000 distinct CDR3 sequences, 10% to 15% appearing once. Sequencing input: whole blood. Source of these receptors: an adult who was a healthcare worker with PCR-confirmed SARS-CoV-2 infection or an uninfected control (not recorded which).

This clonotype was recorded many times. The chain uses TRBV10-3 and TRBJ1-1; TRBD1 is a possible D gene (6 bases). V was trimmed by 0 bases and J by 8 bases, leaving 7 bases between them. The germline V gene has CDR1 ENHRY and CDR2 SYGVKD. CDR3 length: 12 residues. The CDR3 loop reads CAISESGTEAFF. CDR3 DNA sequence: TGTGCCATCAGTGAGTCGGGGACAGAAGCTTTCTTT.

This clonotype came up many times. The chain is built from TRBV11-2 and TRBJ2-2; weak D call: TRBD2 (6 bases). CDR1 and CDR2 (germline): SGHAT, FQNNGV. Deletions cut 2 bases from V and 5 bases from J, with 12 bases between. The CDR3 runs 15 residues. This CDR3 is CASSLILGGTGELFF. As DNA, the CDR3 is TGTGCCAGCAGCTTAATTCTGGGAGGAACCGGGGAGCTGTTTTTT.

A few counts support this clonotype. V is TRBV5-1 and J is TRBJ1-4; 8 bases fit TRBD1. CDR1 SGHRS and CDR2 YFSETQ come from the germline V gene. The CDR3 extends over 16 amino acids. V was pared by 4 bases and J by 6 bases, with 11 bases of the junction left unmatched. CDR3 DNA sequence: TGCGCCAGCAGCCCCGGGACAGGCCAGGGATATGAAAAACTGTTTTTT. Translating gives CASSPGTGQGYEKLFF.

This clonotype was detected a few times. The chain has TRBV3-1 and TRBJ2-1, with TRBD2 identical over 11 bases. Germline CDR1 is LGHDT and CDR2 is YNNKEL (reference sequence). Losses at the gene ends were 0 bases for V and 0 bases for J; bases not matched to a gene: 7. The length of the CDR3 is 19 residues. CDR3 residues: CASSQDRGLAEGSYNEQFF. CDR3 nucleotide sequence: TGTGCCAGCAGCCAAGATCGGGGACTAGCGGAGGGCTCCTACAATGAGCAGTTCTTC.

This clonotype was counted between two and nine times. This rearrangement joins TRBV20-1 to TRBJ1-1; perhaps TRBD1 as D (5 bases). Germline lookup yields CDR1 DFQATT and CDR2 SNEGSKA (reference sequence). The V end was cut by 4 bases, the J end by 3 bases, with 15 bases between. This CDR3 is built from 14 residues. CDR3 nucleotide sequence: TGCAGTGCTATTCTGGTGGGGACTCACACTGAAGCTTTCTTT. Translating gives CSAILVGTHTEAFF.

This chain connects TRBV5-4 to TRBJ2-7; 8 nucleotides match TRBD2. The CDR3 runs 14 residues. Germline CDR1 is SGHNT and CDR2 is YYREEE (reference sequence). The junction had 7 bases not matched to a gene; V was cut back by 3 bases and J by 5 bases. The CDR3 DNA reads as TGTGCCAGCAGCTCCGGGACTAGGTCCGACGAGCAGTACTTC. The encoded protein is CASSSGTRSDEQYF.

In its sample, this clonotype was seen many times. The chain has TRBV9 and TRBJ2-7, with no clear D. CDR3 size: 14 residues. V lost 0 bases to trimming and J lost 7 bases, with 14 bases between them. Germline V gene sequence: CDR1 SGDLS, CDR2 YYNGEE. CDR3 bases: TGTGCCAGCAGCGTAGCCGCACGGGCCTTGGAGCAGTACTTC. Its translation is CASSVAARALEQYF.

This clonotype was detected only a few times. The chain joins TRBV10-2 to TRBJ2-7; no reliable D call. CDR1 and CDR2 (germline): WSHSY, SAAADI. V gave up 6 bases and J gave up 0 bases, with 12 bases separating them. This CDR3 has 14 residues. The CDR3 nucleotides read TGCGCCAGCAGGGACGTTTCTAGCTCCTACGAGCAGTACTTC. Amino acids: CASRDVSSSYEQYF.

This clonotype was counted a few times. The V and J genes are TRBV4-1 and TRBJ1-5; weak D call: TRBD1 (5 bases). CDR1 is MGHRA and CDR2 is YSYEKL in the germline V gene. Trimming cost V 1 base and J 5 bases, with 9 bases left between them. The CDR3 totals 14 residues. The CDR3 is CASSQAGGDQPQHF. CDR3 sequence (DNA): TGCGCCAGCAGCCAAGCGGGAGGGGATCAGCCCCAGCATTTT.

Ten or more counts support this clonotype. The V call is TRBV5-1, the J call TRBJ2-3; D is uncertain. Germline V gene data show CDR1 as SGHRS and CDR2 as YFSETQ. This CDR3 is built from 13 residues. V lost 0 bases, J lost 4 bases, and 6 bases lay in between. CDR3 sequence reads: CASSLGIADTQYF. The CDR3 DNA is TGCGCCAGCAGCTTGGGGATCGCAGATACGCAGTATTTT. The full variable domain, rest sourced from reference TRBV5-1 and TRBJ2-3, is KAGVTQTPRYLIKTRGQQVTLSCSPISGHRSVSWYQQTPGQGLQFLFEYFSETQRNKGNFPGRFSGRQFSNSRSEMNVSTLELGDSALYLCASSLGIADTQYFGPGTRLTVL.

The gene calls are TRBV29-1 and TRBJ2-7; D unresolved. From germline, CDR1 is SQVTM and CDR2 ANQGSEA. V was pared by 4 bases and J by 2 bases, with 15 bases between. This CDR3 has 14 amino acids. This chain's CDR3 is CSVGVDAYAYEQYF. DNA for the CDR3: TGCAGCGTTGGTGTTGATGCATATGCCTACGAGCAGTACTTC.

This clonotype was counted ten times or more. At one boundary the junction diverges from the germline segment, which might be a read error. The rearrangement uses TRBV7-7 and TRBJ2-5; D assignment may be TRBD1 or TRBD2 (5 bases each). The germline V gene encodes CDR1 SSHAT and CDR2 FNYEAQ (reference sequence). This CDR3 contains 13 residues. CDR3 region: CASSTGPQETQYF. The DNA for the CDR3 is TGTGCTAGCAGCACGGGACCCCAAGAGACCCAGTACTTC.

V and J are TRBV20-1 and TRBJ1-1; D is ambiguous. The CDR3 covers 13 residues. In germline, CDR1 is DFQATT, CDR2 SNEGSKA (reference sequence). V gave up 4 bases and J gave up 0 bases, with 9 bases separating them. CDR3 in DNA: TGCAGTGCTACAGGAGAAATGAACACTGAAGCTTTCTTT. Translation: CSATGEMNTEAFF.

This clonotype came up a few times. The gene calls are TRBV7-6 and TRBJ2-3; D is unclear. In germline, CDR1 is SGHVS, CDR2 FNYEAQ. The CDR3 loop spans 12 amino acids. Trimming pared 5 bases from V and 1 base from J, leaving 4 bases between. The CDR3 protein is CASSQRTDTQYF. The DNA of the CDR3 is TGTGCCAGCAGCCAACGCACAGATACGCAGTATTTT.

This clonotype was recorded at least ten times. V usage is TRBV28 and J usage is TRBJ2-4; TRBD1 matches at 10 bases. The CDR3 length is 14 residues. V dropped 3 bases and J dropped 7; count of bases not matched to a gene: 3. Per the germline V gene, CDR1 is MDHEN and CDR2 is SYDVKM. This chain's CDR3 is CASSLTGGLNIQYF. CDR3 nucleotides: TGTGCCAGCAGTTTGACAGGGGGCCTCAACATTCAGTACTTC. The full variable domain, in which reference TRBV28 and TRBJ2-4 provide the parts outside the CDR3, is DVKVTQSSRYLVKRTGEKVFLECVQDMDHENMFWYRQDPGLGLRLIYFSYDVKMKEKGDIPEGYSVSREKKERFSLILESASTNQTSMYLCASSLTGGLNIQYFGAGTRLSVL.

The V gene is TRBV20-1, the J gene TRBJ1-4; 7 bases align to TRBD1. Germline CDR1 is DFQATT and CDR2 is SNEGSKA (reference sequence). The ends lost 6 bases at V and 8 bases at J; junction bases unmatched: 12. The CDR3 contains 14 residues. CDR3 DNA: TGCAGTGCACACCTCACAGGGGCTGGAGAAAAACTGTTTTTT. It codes for CSAHLTGAGEKLFF.

At least ten counts were recorded for this clonotype. The CDR3 bases are TGTGCCAGCAGTTCAGGACAGGGGCCTGAGCAGTTCTTC. It specifies CASSSGQGPEQFF. V and J are TRBV28 and TRBJ2-1, with 9 positions matching TRBD1. Germline V lookup: CDR1 MDHEN, CDR2 SYDVKM. The V segment lost 4 bases and the J segment 9 bases; nucleotides outside the gene matches: 4. The CDR3 consists of 13 residues.

A few counts support this clonotype. The gene calls are TRBV29-1 and TRBJ2-3; D not resolved. The CDR3 spans 13 residues. Germline assignment: CDR1 SQVTM and CDR2 ANQGSEA. Trimming removed 4 bases from V and 2 bases from J, with 10 bases in between. CDR3 protein: CSVGRAYTDTQYF. The CDR3 nucleotides read TGCAGCGTTGGACGGGCCTACACAGATACGCAGTATTTT.

This clonotype was detected a few times. This rearrangement joins TRBV29-1 to TRBJ2-1; 7 nucleotides line up with TRBD2. Germline-derived CDR1 and CDR2 are SQVTM and ANQGSEA. The CDR3 spans 16 residues. V trimming: 3 bases; J trimming: 3 bases; junction bases outside the gene matches: 11. CDR3 sequence reads: CSVDRSGGRVYNEQFF. The CDR3 nucleotides are TGCAGCGTTGACCGGTCCGGCGGGAGAGTCTACAATGAGCAGTTCTTC.

In its sample, this clonotype was seen a few times. The chain carries TRBV18 and TRBJ1-2; 9 bases fit TRBD1. The CDR3 is made up of 14 amino acids. Germline V gene lookup returns CDR1 KGHSH and CDR2 LQKENI. After removal of 4 bases from V and 8 bases from J, the junction contained 8 bases not matched to a gene. This chain's CDR3 is CASSQNRGPNGYTF. CDR3 in DNA: TGTGCCAGCTCACAAAACAGGGGGCCTAACGGCTACACCTTC.

The table lists this clonotype with many counts. The chain links TRBV7-6 to TRBJ2-2; no definite D call. Germline V gene data show CDR1 as SGHVS and CDR2 as FNYEAQ. The CDR3 consists of 13 residues. Trimming removed 4 bases at V and 4 bases at J, with 7 bases between. The CDR3 DNA reads as TGTGCCAGCAGCTCACGGATCACCGGGGAGCTGTTTTTT. Translation: CASSSRITGELFF.

The V and J genes are TRBV4-1 and TRBJ1-1; 10 bases match TRBD1. Germline values: CDR1 MGHRA, CDR2 YSYEKL. CDR3 size: 16 residues. After removal of 2 bases from V and 5 bases from J, the junction contained 8 bases not matched to a gene. The CDR3 protein is CASSQKTGGAGTEAFF. Written as DNA, the CDR3 is TGCGCCAGCAGCCAAAAGACAGGGGGCGCGGGGACTGAAGCTTTCTTT.

This clonotype appeared a few times. V is TRBV18 and J is TRBJ1-5, with 9 bases lining up with TRBD1. Germline V gene lookup returns CDR1 KGHSH and CDR2 LQKENI. V shed 0 bases, J shed 4 bases, and the junction held 7 bases outside the gene matches. The CDR3 extends over 17 amino acids. The CDR3 DNA follows: TGTGCCAGCTCACCACCGAACAGGGGGCAATGGAATCAGCCCCAGCATTTT. It specifies CASSPPNRGQWNQPQHF.

The rearrangement joins TRBV19 to TRBJ2-7; no clear D. This CDR3 is built from 16 residues. V lost 0 bases, J lost 2 bases, and 14 bases lay in between. Germline CDR1 and CDR2: LNHDA and SQIVND (reference sequence). The CDR3 nucleotides are TGTGCCAGTAGTATAGATCGCCAGCTCCTTACCTACGAGCAGTACTTC. Amino acids: CASSIDRQLLTYEQYF.

This clonotype was seen many times. The gene calls are TRBV12-3 or TRBV12-4 and TRBJ1-5; D remains ambiguous. With 0 bases removed from V and 5 bases from J, the gap between germline ends came to 5 bases. CDR3 size: 13 residues. CDR3 protein: CASSLAQYQPQHF. CDR3 in DNA: TGTGCCAGCAGTTTAGCGCAGTATCAGCCCCAGCATTTT.

Ten or more counts support this clonotype. The chain combines TRBV16 with TRBJ2-1; 9 bases are a match to TRBD1. The CDR3 is 15 amino acids. Germline assignment: CDR1 KGHSY and CDR2 FQNENV. After removal of 3 bases from V and 5 bases from J, the junction contained 5 bases not matched to a gene. CDR3 coding DNA: TGTGCCAGCAGCCAGCGGGGACAGGGCCACAATGAGCAGTTCTTC. Translation: CASSQRGQGHNEQFF.

This clonotype appeared many times. The CDR3 DNA is TGCAGTGCAATTAGAGGAATCTACAATGAGCAGTTCTTC. As protein: CSAIRGIYNEQFF. The chain uses TRBV20-1 and TRBJ2-1; unclear D gene. CDR1 and CDR2 (germline): DFQATT, SNEGSKA (reference sequence). The CDR3 is 13 residues long. V gave up 6 bases and J gave up 3 bases, with 12 bases separating them.